One TCR beta chain is described in this entry. Its target is not known. The CDR3 totals 18 residues. V was clipped by 3 bases and J by 4 bases; unmatched bases: 12. Germline V gene data show CDR1 as SGHDT and CDR2 as YYEEEE. Generated by immunoSEQ multiplex PCR, the TCRdb table keeps only in-frame clones and is missing some. The repertoire has more than 45,000 clones, around 84% of them found once; the top ten carry 9.9%. This record belongs to a study of OX40 agonist ivuxolimab in advanced cancers. Study-wide context: Subjects had a mean age of around 60 years, with a range of about 23 to 85; less than 90% were male.

Study conclusions and caveats: Near-lowest levels of clonal expansion characterized partial responders at 0.1-3.0 mg/kg. What antigens the expanded peripheral T cells recognized was never established. The study observed clonal expansion of CD4+ and CD8+ blood T cells by week 6 at 0.1 to 3.0 mg/kg.

The sequence was obtained from an adult with an advanced solid tumor such as melanoma, head and neck, liver or kidney cancer. V is TRBV5-6 and J is TRBJ2-6; 8 bases fit TRBD1. Sequenced material: CD4+ or CD8+ T cells sorted from blood, taken in a trial of the OX40 agonist ivuxolimab. As DNA, the CDR3 is TGTGCCAGCAGCTACGTTGGACAGGGTATGGGAGGGGCCAACGTCCTGACTTTC. Translating gives CASSYVGQGMGGANVLTF. Full variable domain (remainder filled in from reference TRBV5-6 and TRBJ2-6): DAGVTQSPTHLIKTRGQQVTLRCSPKSGHDTVSWYQQALGQGPQFIFQYYEEEERQRGNFPDRFSGHQFPNYSSELNVNALLLGDSALYLCASSYVGQGMGGANVLTFGAGSRLTVL.